Listed here are 3 T cell receptor beta chains from one sample, sequenced in a study of control samples from healthy donors and cancer patients. TCRdb keeps only in-frame clones here, not all; method: immunoSEQ multiplex PCR. The sample contains 140,000 or so clones, 75% to 95% of which appear only once. Sequencing was carried out using blood. The receptors were sampled from a man aged 30 to 39 in good health.

The chain couples TRBV19 to TRBJ1-1; D call uncertain. Trimming shortened V by 3 bases and J by 6 bases, and 23 bases separated the two germline ends. Germline V gives CDR1 LNHDA, CDR2 SQIVND (reference sequence). CDR3 length equals 17 residues. The CDR3 is CASSITSTRGFRSEAFF. The CDR3 region has the DNA TGTGCCAGTAGTATTACGTCGACCCGAGGATTTCGCTCTGAAGCTTTCTTT.

The V gene is TRBV5-1, the J gene TRBJ2-1, with D unresolved. Per germline, CDR1 SGHRS and CDR2 YFSETQ. The V gene lost 0 bases and the J gene lost 0 bases, with 10 bases spanning the gap. The CDR3 has 16 amino acids. The CDR3 region is CASSLAPQSSYNEQFF. CDR3 nucleotides: TGCGCCAGCAGCTTGGCGCCTCAGAGCTCCTACAATGAGCAGTTCTTC.

The chain employs TRBV24-1 and TRBJ2-3; TRBD1 might be the D (5 bases). With 7 bases removed from V and 1 base from J, the gap between germline ends came to 14 bases. The CDR3 is 15 residues long. Looked up from germline, CDR1 is KGHDR and CDR2 is SFDVKD. The CDR3 sequence: CATSPPTGRTDTQYF. As DNA, the CDR3 is TGTGCCACCAGCCCCCCAACAGGCCGCACAGATACGCAGTATTTT.